This T cell receptor beta chain was sequenced for a study of Graves' ophthalmopathy and Graves' hyperthyroidism (dated by TCRdb to the late 2010s). Background on the whole study: Peripheral blood was collected at initial diagnosis, before any treatment. To tell Graves' ophthalmopathy apart from Graves' hyperthyroidism, and to predict which patients would progress to ophthalmopathy, the study relied on TCR beta repertoire signatures. The approximately 100 discovery patients were divided at random into training and test sets in a 7:3 ratio. To explore V-J signatures distinguishing ophthalmopathy from hyperthyroidism, a discovery set of under 110 patients (around 42 ophthalmopathy, 57 stable hyperthyroidism) was enrolled. Following sampling, methimazole starting at 30 mg daily was administered to hyperthyroidism patients, and high-dose intravenous methylprednisolone was administered to ophthalmopathy patients. An independent validation cohort was composed of roughly 19 hyperthyroidism patients and approximately 15 patients who later progressed from hyperthyroidism to ophthalmopathy. T-cell repertoires of thyroid tissue and blood were compared in about 6 hyperthyroidism patients. In total, 135 blood samples were TCR-sequenced: fewer than 50 ophthalmopathy, approximately 75 hyperthyroidism and approximately 17 hyperthyroidism-to-ophthalmopathy patients. Overall study results and their limits: Sample size was not statistically predetermined, and group allocation was not concealed from the investigators. In validation, the model predicted ophthalmopathy progression with about 64% sensitivity and 72.22% specificity; some 13 predicted patients were CT-confirmed with GO in a median of around 6 months. In cross-validation, the 13-signature model distinguished ophthalmopathy from stable hyperthyroidism with 87.88% sensitivity and around 81% specificity, while in the test set the corresponding values were approximately 80% and 75%. Among expanded thyroid clonotypes with frequency above 0.001, most also showed up in blood, which suggests that blood repertoires may reflect the thyroid immune response.

Comment on this clonotype: It has no known antigen specificity. Base qualities are not recorded, but no much larger clone differs from it by a single base.

The ophthalmopathy patients had moderately to severely active disease, with a Clinical Activity Score of 3 or higher, a NOSPECS grade of 4 or higher, and a disease duration of less than 3 months. Patients with other autoimmune diseases, uncontrolled infections, pregnancy or lactation were excluded. Clinical symptoms, serum thyroxine, TRAb, thyroid ultrasound and orbital computed tomography formed the basis of the diagnosis. PBMCs were isolated from 7.5 to 10 ml of fresh peripheral blood by Ficoll-Paque density gradient centrifugation. Total RNA was extracted with Trizol reagent and quality-checked on an Agilent 2100 Bioanalyzer. The CDR3 sequence holds 15 residues, the cysteine and phenylalanine included. Only the CDR3 region is kept as DNA, spanning 45 bases read in frame from base 1. Trimming costs V 0 bases and J 7 bases, and their ends lie 16 bases apart. Reading the germline V gene (reference sequence) gives CDR1 DFQATT and CDR2 SNEGSKA.

For repertoire sequencing, TCR beta CDR3 regions were amplified from RNA transcripts. HTBI primers and the Qiagen OneStep RT-PCR kit were used in a first-round RT-PCR, which was followed by a second-round multiplex PCR, size selection and purification. Libraries were sequenced paired-end with 100 bp reads on an Illumina HiSeq2000. The study's own analysis went as follows. SOAPnuke was used for read processing, and reads with adapters, uncalled bases, a mean Phred below 15, or no exact constant-primer or identifier match were discarded. COPE v1.2.5 was used to merge high-quality paired reads. Each unique nucleotide sequence was treated as a clonotype, and MiTCR v1.1 was used to align the clonotypes to the IMGT TRB V, D and J references. Analysis was restricted to V-J combinations with a frequency above 0.0001, which covered 98% to 99.2% of repertoires. For each V-J combination, a TCR clonal expansion and chaos score was defined as F50 clonal expansion divided by the chaos observed in the TCRdist matrix. Welch's t-statistics and random forest were used to reduce features to about a dozen V-J combinations, which were fed into a naive Bayes classifier. Thyroid-blood repertoire similarity was quantified with the Morisita-Horn index. TCRdb took the public reads, trimmed them with fastp at Q25, ran MiXCR for clone calling and kept in-frame beta chains. Under each unique CDR3 protein, matching rows form one entry showing the most common genes and DNA. TCRdb's processing, not the study's, gives the V and J calls here. The table for this sample lists approximately 460,000 distinct CDR3 sequences; 13% to 15% of them were counted only once. The ten largest clones represent about 10% of the sample.

The V and J genes are TRBV20-1 and TRBJ1-5; TRBD1 is possibly the D segment (5 matching bases). The sequencing sample was made of blood. The sequence was collected from a woman aged 30 to 39 with Graves' ophthalmopathy. Donor details come from another sample of the same person, matched by shared clones. Here is the DNA: TGCAGTGCTAGAGACCCCAACAAACGGGACCAGCCCCAGCATTTT. Protein translation: CSARDPNKRDQPQHF.